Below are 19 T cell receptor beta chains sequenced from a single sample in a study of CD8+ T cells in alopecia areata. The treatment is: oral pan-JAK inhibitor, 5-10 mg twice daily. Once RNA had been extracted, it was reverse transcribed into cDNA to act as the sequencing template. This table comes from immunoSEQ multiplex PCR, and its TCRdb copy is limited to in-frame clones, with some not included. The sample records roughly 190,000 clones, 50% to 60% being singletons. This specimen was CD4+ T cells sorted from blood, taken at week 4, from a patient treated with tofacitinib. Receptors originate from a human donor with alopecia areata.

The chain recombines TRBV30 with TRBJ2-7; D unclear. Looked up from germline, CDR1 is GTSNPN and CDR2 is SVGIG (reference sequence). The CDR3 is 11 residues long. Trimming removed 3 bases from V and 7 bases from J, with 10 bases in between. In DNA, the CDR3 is TGTGCCTGGAGCCCAAACGGGGAGCAGTACTTC. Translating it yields CAWSPNGEQYF.

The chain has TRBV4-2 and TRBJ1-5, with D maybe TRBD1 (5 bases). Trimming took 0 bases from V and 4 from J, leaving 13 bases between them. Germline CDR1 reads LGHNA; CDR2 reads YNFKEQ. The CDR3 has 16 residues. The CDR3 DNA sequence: TGTGCCAGCAGCCAAGAGGCAGGGATCCCAAATCAGCCCCAGCATTTT. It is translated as CASSQEAGIPNQPQHF.

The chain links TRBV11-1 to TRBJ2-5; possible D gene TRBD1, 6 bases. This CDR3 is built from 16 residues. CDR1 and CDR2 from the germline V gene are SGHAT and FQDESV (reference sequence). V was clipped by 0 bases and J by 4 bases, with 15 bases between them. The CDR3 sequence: CASSLAGHPGGETQYF. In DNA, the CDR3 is TGTGCCAGCAGCTTAGCGGGACACCCCGGAGGAGAGACCCAGTACTTC.

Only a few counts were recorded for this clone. The CDR3 sequence is CSVEAGGDEQFF. The CDR3, as DNA: TGCAGCGTTGAAGCAGGGGGCGATGAGCAGTTCTTC. The gene calls are TRBV29-1 and TRBJ2-1; 8 nucleotides align to TRBD1. The CDR3 is 12 amino acids. The V segment lost 1 base and the J segment 8 bases; nucleotides outside the gene matches: 1. Germline V CDR1 and CDR2: SQVTM, ANQGSEA.

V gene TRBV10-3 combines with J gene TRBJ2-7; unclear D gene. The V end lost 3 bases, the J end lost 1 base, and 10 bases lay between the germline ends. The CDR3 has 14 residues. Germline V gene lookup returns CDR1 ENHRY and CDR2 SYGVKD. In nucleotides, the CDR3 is TGTGCCATCAGTGAAGGAAAACCATCCTACGAGCAGTACTTC. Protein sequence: CAISEGKPSYEQYF.

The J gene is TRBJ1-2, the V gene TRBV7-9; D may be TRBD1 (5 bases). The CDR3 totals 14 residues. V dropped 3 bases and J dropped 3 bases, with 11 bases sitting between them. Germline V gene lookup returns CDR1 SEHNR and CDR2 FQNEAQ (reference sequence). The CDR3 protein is CASSFKGPHYGYTF. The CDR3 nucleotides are TGTGCCAGCAGCTTTAAGGGGCCGCACTATGGCTACACCTTC.

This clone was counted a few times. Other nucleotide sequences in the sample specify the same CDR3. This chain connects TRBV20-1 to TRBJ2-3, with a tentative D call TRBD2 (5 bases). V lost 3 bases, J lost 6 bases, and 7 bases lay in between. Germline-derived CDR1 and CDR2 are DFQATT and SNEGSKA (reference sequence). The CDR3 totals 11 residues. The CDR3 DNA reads TGCAGTGCTAGGAGGGCGGATACGCAGTATTTT. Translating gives CSARRADTQYF.

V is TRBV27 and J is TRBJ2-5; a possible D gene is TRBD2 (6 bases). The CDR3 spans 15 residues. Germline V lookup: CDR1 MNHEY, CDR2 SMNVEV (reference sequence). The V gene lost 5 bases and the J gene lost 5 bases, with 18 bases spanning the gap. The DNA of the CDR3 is TGTGCCAGCAGTCTTCTCGACGGGAGATCGGAGACCCAGTACTTC. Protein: CASSLLDGRSETQYF.

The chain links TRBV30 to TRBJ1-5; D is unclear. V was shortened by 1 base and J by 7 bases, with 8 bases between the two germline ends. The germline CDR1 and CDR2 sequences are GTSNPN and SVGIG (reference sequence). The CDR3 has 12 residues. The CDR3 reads CAWSEPAQPQHF. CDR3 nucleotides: TGTGCCTGGAGTGAACCTGCACAGCCCCAGCATTTT.

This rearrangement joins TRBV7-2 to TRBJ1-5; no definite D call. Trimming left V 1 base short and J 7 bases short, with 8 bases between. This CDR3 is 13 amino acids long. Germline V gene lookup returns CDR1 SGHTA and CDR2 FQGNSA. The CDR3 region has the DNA TGTGCCAGCAGCTTAGTGTATTCGCAGCCCCAGCATTTT. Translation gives CASSLVYSQPQHF. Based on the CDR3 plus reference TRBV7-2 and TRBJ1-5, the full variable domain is GAGVSQSPSNKVTEKGKDVELRCDPISGHTALYWYRQSLGQGLEFLIYFQGNSAPDKSGLPSDRFSAERTGGSVSTLTIQRTQQEDSAVYLCASSLVYSQPQHFGDGTRLSIL.

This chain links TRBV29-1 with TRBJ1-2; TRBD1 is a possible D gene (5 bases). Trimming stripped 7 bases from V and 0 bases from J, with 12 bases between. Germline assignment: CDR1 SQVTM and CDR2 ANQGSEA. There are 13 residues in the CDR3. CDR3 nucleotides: TGCAGCGATGGGACGGTAGCTAACTATGGCTACACCTTC. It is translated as CSDGTVANYGYTF.

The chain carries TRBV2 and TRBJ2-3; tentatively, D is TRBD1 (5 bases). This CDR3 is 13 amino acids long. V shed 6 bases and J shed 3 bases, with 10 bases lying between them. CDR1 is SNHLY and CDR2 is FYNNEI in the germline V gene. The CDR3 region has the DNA TGTGCCAGCAGATTAAAGGGGACAGATACGCAGTATTTT. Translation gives CASRLKGTDTQYF. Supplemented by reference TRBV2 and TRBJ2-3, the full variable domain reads EPEVTQTPSHQVTQMGQEVILRCVPISNHLYFYWYRQILGQKVEFLVSFYNNEISEKSEIFDDQFSVERPDGSNFTLKIRSTKLEDSAMYFCASRLKGTDTQYFGPGTRLTVL.

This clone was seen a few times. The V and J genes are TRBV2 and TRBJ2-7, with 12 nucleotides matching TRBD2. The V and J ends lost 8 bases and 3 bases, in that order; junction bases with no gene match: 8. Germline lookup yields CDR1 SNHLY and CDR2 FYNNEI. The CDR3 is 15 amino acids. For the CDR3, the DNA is TGTGCCAGCCTTCCAGGACTAGCGGGAAACTACGAGCAGTACTTC. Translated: CASLPGLAGNYEQYF.

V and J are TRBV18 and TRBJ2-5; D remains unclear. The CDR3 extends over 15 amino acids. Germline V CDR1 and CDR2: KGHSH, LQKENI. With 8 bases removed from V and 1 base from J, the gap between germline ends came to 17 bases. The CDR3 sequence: CASTQSRNPQETQYF. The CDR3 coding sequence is TGTGCCAGCACCCAGAGCAGGAACCCCCAAGAGACCCAGTACTTC. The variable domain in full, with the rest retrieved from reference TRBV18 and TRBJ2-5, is NAGVMQNPRHLVRRRGQEARLRCSPMKGHSHVYWYRQLPEEGLKFMVYLQKENIIDESGMPKERFSAEFPKEGPSILRIQQVVRGDSAAYFCASTQSRNPQETQYFGPGTRLLVL.

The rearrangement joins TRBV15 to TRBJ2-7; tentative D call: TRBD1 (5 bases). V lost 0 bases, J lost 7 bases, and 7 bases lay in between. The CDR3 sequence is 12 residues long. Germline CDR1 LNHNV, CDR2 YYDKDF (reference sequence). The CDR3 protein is CATSRDQGEQYF. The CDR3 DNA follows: TGTGCCACCAGCAGAGATCAGGGTGAGCAGTACTTC.

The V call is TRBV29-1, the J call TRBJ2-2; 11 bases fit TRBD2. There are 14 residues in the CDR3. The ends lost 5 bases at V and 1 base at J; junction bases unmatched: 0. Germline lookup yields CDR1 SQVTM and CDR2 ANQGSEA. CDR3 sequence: CSVLAGGNTGELFF. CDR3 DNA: TGCAGCGTTCTAGCGGGAGGGAACACCGGGGAGCTGTTTTTT.

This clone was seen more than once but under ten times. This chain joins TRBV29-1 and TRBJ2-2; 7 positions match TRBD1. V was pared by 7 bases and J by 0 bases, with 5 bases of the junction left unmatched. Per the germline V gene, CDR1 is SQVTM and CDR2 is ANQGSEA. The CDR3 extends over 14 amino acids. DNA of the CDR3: TGCAGCGCCCGACAGGGCCCGAACACCGGGGAGCTGTTTTTT. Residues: CSARQGPNTGELFF.

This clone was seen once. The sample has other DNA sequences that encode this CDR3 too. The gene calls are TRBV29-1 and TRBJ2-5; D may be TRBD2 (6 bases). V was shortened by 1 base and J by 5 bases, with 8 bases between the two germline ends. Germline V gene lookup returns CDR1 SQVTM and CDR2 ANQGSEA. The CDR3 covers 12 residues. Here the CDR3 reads CSVEVGRETQYF. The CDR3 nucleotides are TGCAGCGTTGAAGTGGGGAGGGAGACCCAGTACTTC.

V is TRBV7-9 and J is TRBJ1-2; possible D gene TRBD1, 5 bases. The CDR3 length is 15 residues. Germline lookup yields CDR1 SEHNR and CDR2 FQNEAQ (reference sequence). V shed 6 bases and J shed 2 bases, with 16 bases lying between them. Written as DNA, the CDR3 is TGTGCCAGCAGAGGGGACCCCGGAGGGAACTATGGCTACACCTTC. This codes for CASRGDPGGNYGYTF.